What follows is one TCR beta chain and its context. This record belongs to a study of blood T cell repertoires in COVID-19. Looking at the study overall: T cells, B-cell-depleted T cells, or PBMCs provided the cDNA or gDNA that served as material.

Original analysis: Nucleated cell counts were estimated from reference gene primer amplification. TCRdb's table, derived via immunoSEQ multiplex PCR, lists solely in-frame clones and lacks some. The DNA gave D and trimming, while V, J and clone size come from that table. The sample consists of some 150,000 clones, 80% to 85% of them appearing once. The receptor was isolated from a woman aged 55-75 years with active or convalescent COVID-19. The sample was peripheral blood.

The CDR3 sequence: CASSVQGRDRAFF. In DNA, the CDR3 is TGTGCCAGCAGCGTCCAAGGGCGGGATAGGGCTTTCTTT. The chain couples TRBV9 to TRBJ1-1; D is ambiguous. Trimming took 2 bases from V and 11 from J, leaving 16 bases between them. The CDR3 is 13 residues long. Germline V gives CDR1 SGDLS, CDR2 YYNGEE.